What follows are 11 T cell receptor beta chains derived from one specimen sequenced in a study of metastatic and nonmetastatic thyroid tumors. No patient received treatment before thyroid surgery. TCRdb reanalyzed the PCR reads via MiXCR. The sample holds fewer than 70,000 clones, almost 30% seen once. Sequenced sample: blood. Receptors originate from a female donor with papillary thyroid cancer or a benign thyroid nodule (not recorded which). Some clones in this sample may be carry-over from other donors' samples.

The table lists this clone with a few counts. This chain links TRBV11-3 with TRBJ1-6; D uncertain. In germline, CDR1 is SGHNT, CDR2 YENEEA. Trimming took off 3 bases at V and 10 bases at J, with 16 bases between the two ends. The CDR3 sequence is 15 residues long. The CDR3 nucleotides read TGTGCCAGCAGCTTTGGGCAGGAACGAAGGTCACCCCTCCACTTT. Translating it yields CASSFGQERRSPLHF.

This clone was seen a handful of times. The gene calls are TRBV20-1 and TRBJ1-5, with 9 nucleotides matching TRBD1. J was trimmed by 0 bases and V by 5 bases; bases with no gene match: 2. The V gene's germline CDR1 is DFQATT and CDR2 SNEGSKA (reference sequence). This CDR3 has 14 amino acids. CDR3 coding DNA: TGCAGTGCTGGGACAGGGAATAGCAATCAGCCCCAGCATTTT. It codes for CSAGTGNSNQPQHF.

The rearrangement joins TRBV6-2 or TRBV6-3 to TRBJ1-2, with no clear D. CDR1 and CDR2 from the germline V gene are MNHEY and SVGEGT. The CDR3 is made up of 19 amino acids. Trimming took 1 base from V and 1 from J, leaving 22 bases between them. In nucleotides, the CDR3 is TGTGCCAGCAGTTACTTATGGGGAGGGAAGGGAATCTTTAACTATGGCTACACCTTC. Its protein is CASSYLWGGKGIFNYGYTF.

The CDR3 sequence is CASSESTGLRHNEQFF. The CDR3 DNA is TGCGCCAGCAGTGAGTCTACGGGCCTGAGACACAATGAGCAGTTCTTC. The chain carries TRBV10-1 and TRBJ2-1; D gene ambiguous. From germline, CDR1 is WNHNN and CDR2 SYGVQD (reference sequence). The V end was cut by 0 bases, the J end by 5 bases, with 14 bases between. There are 16 residues in the CDR3.

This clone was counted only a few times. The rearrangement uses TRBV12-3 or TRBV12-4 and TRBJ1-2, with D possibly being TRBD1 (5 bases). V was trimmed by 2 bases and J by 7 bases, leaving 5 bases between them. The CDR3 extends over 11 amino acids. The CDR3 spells CASSLQGGYTF. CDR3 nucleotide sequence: TGTGCCAGCAGTTTACAGGGTGGCTACACCTTC.

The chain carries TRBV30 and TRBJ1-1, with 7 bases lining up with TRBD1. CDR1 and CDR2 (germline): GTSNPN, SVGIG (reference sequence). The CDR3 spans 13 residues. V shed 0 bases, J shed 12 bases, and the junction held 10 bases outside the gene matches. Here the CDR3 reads CAWSVWIGGETFF. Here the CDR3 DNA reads TGTGCCTGGAGTGTATGGATAGGGGGCGAGACTTTCTTT.

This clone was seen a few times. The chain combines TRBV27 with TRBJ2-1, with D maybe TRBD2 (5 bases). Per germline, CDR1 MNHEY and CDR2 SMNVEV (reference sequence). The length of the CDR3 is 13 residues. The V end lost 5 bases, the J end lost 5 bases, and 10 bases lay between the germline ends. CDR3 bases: TGTGCCAGCAGTGTCGACTACCACAATGAGCAGTTCTTC. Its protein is CASSVDYHNEQFF.

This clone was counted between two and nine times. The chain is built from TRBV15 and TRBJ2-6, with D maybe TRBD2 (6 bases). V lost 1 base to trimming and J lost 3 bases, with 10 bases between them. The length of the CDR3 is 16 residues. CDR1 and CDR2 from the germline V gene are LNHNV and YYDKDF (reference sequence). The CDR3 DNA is TGTGCCACCAGCAGAGTCCAGGGAGGTGGGGCCAACGTCCTGACTTTC. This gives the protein CATSRVQGGGANVLTF.

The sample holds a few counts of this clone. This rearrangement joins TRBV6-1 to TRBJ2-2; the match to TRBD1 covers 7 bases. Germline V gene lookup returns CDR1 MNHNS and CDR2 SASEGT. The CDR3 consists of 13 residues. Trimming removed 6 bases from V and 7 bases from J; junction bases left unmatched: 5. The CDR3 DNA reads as TGTGCCAGCAGGGGACAGAATCACGGGGAGCTGTTTTTT. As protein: CASRGQNHGELFF.

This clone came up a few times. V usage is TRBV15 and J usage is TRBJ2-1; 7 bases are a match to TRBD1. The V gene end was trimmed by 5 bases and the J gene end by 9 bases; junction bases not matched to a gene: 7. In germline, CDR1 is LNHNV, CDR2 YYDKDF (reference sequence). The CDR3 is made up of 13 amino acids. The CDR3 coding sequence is TGTGCCACCAGCTTCAGGGACAGATCTGAGCAGTTCTTC. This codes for CATSFRDRSEQFF. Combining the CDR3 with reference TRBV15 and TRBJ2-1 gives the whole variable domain DAMVIQNPRYQVTQFGKPVTLSCSQTLNHNVMYWYQQKSSQAPKLLFHYYDKDFNNEADTPDNFQSRRPNTSFCFLDIRSPGLGDTAMYLCATSFRDRSEQFFGPGTRLTVL.

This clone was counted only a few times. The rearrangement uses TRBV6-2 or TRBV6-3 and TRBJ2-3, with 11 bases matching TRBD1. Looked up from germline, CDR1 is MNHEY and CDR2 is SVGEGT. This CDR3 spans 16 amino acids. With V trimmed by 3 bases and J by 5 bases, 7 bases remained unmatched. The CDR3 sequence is CASSYYRDRGEDTQYF. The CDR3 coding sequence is TGTGCCAGCAGTTATTACCGGGACAGGGGGGAAGATACGCAGTATTTT.